The 23 T cell receptor beta chains below come from one sample, sequenced in a study of blood T cell repertoires in COVID-19. The assay was immunoSEQ multiplex PCR, and TCRdb's table has in-frame clones only and misses some. The data hold around 260,000 clones, with approximately 85% observed a single time. Sequencing input: peripheral blood. The receptors derive from a human donor with COVID-19, enrolled during active disease. The donor label of this sample is uncertain.

The rearrangement uses TRBV19 and TRBJ2-5; D might be TRBD2 (5 bases). V lost 3 bases to trimming and J lost 1 base, with 9 bases between them. The CDR3 covers 14 residues. The germline gives CDR1 LNHDA, CDR2 SQIVND (reference sequence). The CDR3, as DNA: TGTGCCAGTAGTATGTCTGGACTCCAAGAGACCCAGTACTTC. Its translation: CASSMSGLQETQYF.

The rearrangement uses TRBV6-5 and TRBJ1-1; no clear D. Trimming stripped 6 bases from V and 6 bases from J, with 8 bases between. Looked up from germline, CDR1 is MNHEY and CDR2 is SVGAGI. This CDR3 is 11 amino acids long. The CDR3: CASRPRAEAFF. The CDR3, as DNA: TGTGCCAGCAGGCCCCGGGCTGAAGCTTTCTTT.

This chain links TRBV27 with TRBJ2-1; 8 bases align to TRBD2. The CDR3 is 15 amino acids. Germline CDR1 reads MNHEY; CDR2 reads SMNVEV (reference sequence). The trim removed 5 bases at V and 5 bases at J, leaving 8 bases unmatched. The CDR3, as DNA: TGTGCCAGCAGTCCCCGGGGGGGTTTTCACAATGAGCAGTTCTTC. Amino acids: CASSPRGGFHNEQFF.

The rearrangement links TRBV7-3 to TRBJ2-3, with D unclear. The CDR3 extends over 14 amino acids. Germline V gives CDR1 SGHTA, CDR2 FQGTGA. Trimming left V 4 bases short and J 0 bases short, with 8 bases between. As DNA, the CDR3 is TGTGCCAGCAGCTCCCTAACTAGCACAGATACGCAGTATTTT. The encoded protein is CASSSLTSTDTQYF. Full variable domain (outside the CDR3, taken from reference TRBV7-3 and TRBJ2-3): GAGVSQTPSNKVTEKGKYVELRCDPISGHTALYWYRQSLGQGPEFLIYFQGTGAADDSGLPNDRFFAVRPEGSVSTLKIQRTERGDSAVYLCASSSLTSTDTQYFGPGTRLTVL.

J is TRBJ1-3 and V is TRBV18; TRBD1 agrees at 8 bases. The CDR3 has 15 residues. Trimming removed 3 bases from V and 1 base from J; junction bases left unmatched: 2. Germline CDR1 and CDR2: KGHSH and LQKENI. The CDR3 sequence is CASSPGQVSGNTIYF. CDR3 coding DNA: TGTGCCAGCTCACCGGGACAGGTATCTGGAAACACCATATATTTT.

The chain recombines TRBV2 with TRBJ1-2, with 11 bases identical to TRBD1. From germline, CDR1 is SNHLY and CDR2 FYNNEI. V gave up 6 bases and J gave up 4 bases; unmatched junction bases: 10. This CDR3 comprises 16 residues. CDR3 residues: CASRPGTGGRIYGYTF. The CDR3 DNA reads as TGTGCCAGCAGGCCCGGGACAGGGGGAAGGATCTATGGCTACACCTTC.

The gene calls are TRBV7-8 and TRBJ1-1; D unclear. The CDR3 extends over 17 amino acids. The V gene lost 4 bases and the J gene lost 0 bases, with 18 bases spanning the gap. Germline CDR1 and CDR2: SGHVS and FQNEAQ. This CDR3 is CASSWPGGTFMNTEAFF. CDR3 DNA: TGTGCCAGCAGCTGGCCGGGAGGTACTTTCATGAACACTGAAGCTTTCTTT.

This chain uses TRBV9 with TRBJ1-2, with D possibly matching TRBD1 (5 bases). Germline V gene sequence: CDR1 SGDLS, CDR2 YYNGEE. The CDR3 is 15 amino acids. V dropped 2 bases and J dropped 4 bases, with 15 bases sitting between them. CDR3 region: CASSVGGYGGYGYTF. The CDR3 nucleotides read TGTGCCAGCAGCGTTGGGGGGTATGGTGGCTATGGCTACACCTTC.

This clone is a singleton in its sample. The chain couples TRBV30 to TRBJ1-2; 8 bases match TRBD1. The CDR3 runs to 14 residues. Germline CDR1 reads GTSNPN; CDR2 reads SVGIG (reference sequence). The junction had 7 bases not matched to a gene; V was cut back by 4 bases and J by 3 bases. CDR3 amino acids: CAWMLTGGYYGYTF. The CDR3 DNA is TGTGCCTGGATGTTAACAGGGGGGTACTATGGCTACACCTTC.

V is TRBV20-1 and J is TRBJ2-7; 12 bases align to TRBD2. The ends lost 3 bases at V and 1 base at J; junction bases unmatched: 10. Germline V gene sequence: CDR1 DFQATT, CDR2 SNEGSKA (reference sequence). This CDR3 contains 17 residues. CDR3 loop: CSASPLAGGWGSYEQYF. As DNA, the CDR3 is TGCAGTGCTAGTCCCCTAGCGGGAGGGTGGGGGTCCTACGAGCAGTACTTC.

The V gene is TRBV30, the J gene TRBJ2-5; D possibly corresponds to TRBD1 (5 bases). CDR1 is GTSNPN and CDR2 is SVGIG in the germline V gene (reference sequence). Trimming removed 3 bases from V and 4 bases from J, with 12 bases in between. CDR3 length equals 13 residues. In nucleotides, the CDR3 is TGTGCCTGGAGAGGGGTTTCTGGAGAGACCCAGTACTTC. It is translated as CAWRGVSGETQYF. The full variable domain, its missing parts supplied by reference TRBV30 and TRBJ2-5, is SQTIHQWPATLVQPVGSPLSLECTVEGTSNPNLYWYRQAAGRGLQLLFYSVGIGQISSEVPQNLSASRPQDRQFILSSKKLLLSDSGFYLCAWRGVSGETQYFGPGTRLLVL.

This sequence joins TRBV11-3 and TRBJ2-1; D perhaps matches TRBD2 (6 bases). The CDR3 has 13 residues. Per the germline V gene, CDR1 is SGHNT and CDR2 is YENEEA. The ends were cut back, 5 bases at V and 5 bases at J, with 10 bases in the middle. CDR3 in amino acids: CASSQTRNNEQFF. The DNA for the CDR3 is TGTGCCAGCAGCCAGACTAGGAACAATGAGCAGTTCTTC.

V is TRBV5-4 and J is TRBJ1-2, with a possible D match to TRBD1 (5 bases). Trimming shortened V by 2 bases and J by 6 bases, and 8 bases separated the two germline ends. Germline CDR1 is SGHNT and CDR2 is YYREEE (reference sequence). The CDR3 is made up of 12 amino acids. CDR3 amino acids: CASSFRVDGYTF. Here the CDR3 DNA reads TGTGCCAGCAGCTTCAGGGTAGATGGCTACACCTTC.

This chain joins TRBV3-1 (or the pseudogene TRBV3-2) and TRBJ1-1, with D unclear. Germline V lookup: CDR1 LGHDT, CDR2 YNNKEL (reference sequence). CDR3 length equals 14 residues. V dropped 4 bases and J dropped 4 bases, with 13 bases sitting between them. CDR3 DNA: TGTGCCAGCAGCCCCCCGGGGATCGGCACTGAAGCTTTCTTT. As protein: CASSPPGIGTEAFF.

The V gene is TRBV12-3 or TRBV12-4, the J gene TRBJ1-5; tentatively, D is TRBD1 (5 bases). The V end lost 4 bases, the J end lost 4 bases, and 8 bases lay between the germline ends. This CDR3 is 13 amino acids long. The DNA of the CDR3 is TGTGCCAGCAGTTGGGGGGAGAATCAGCCCCAGCATTTT. This encodes CASSWGENQPQHF.

This clone was detected once. Other nucleotide sequences in the sample specify the same CDR3. The chain couples TRBV12-3 or TRBV12-4 to TRBJ1-1, with a possible D match to TRBD1 (5 bases). V was shortened by 3 bases and J by 3 bases, with 8 bases between the two germline ends. The CDR3 consists of 13 residues. As DNA, the CDR3 is TGTGCCAGCAGTTTCCAAGGGGACACTGAAGCTTTCTTT. It encodes CASSFQGDTEAFF.

The J gene is TRBJ2-2, the V gene TRBV29-1; D is uncertain. The CDR3 is 14 amino acids. Germline loops: CDR1 SQVTM, CDR2 ANQGSEA. Trimming removed 0 bases from V and 4 bases from J, with 9 bases in between. The CDR3 DNA reads as TGCAGCGTTGAAGATCAGCGTTTCACCGGGGAGCTGTTTTTT. This translates into CSVEDQRFTGELFF.

The rearrangement joins TRBV19 to TRBJ1-1, with TRBD1 identical over 8 bases. J was trimmed by 4 bases and V by 8 bases; bases with no gene match: 9. This CDR3 has 14 amino acids. CDR1 and CDR2 from the germline V gene are LNHDA and SQIVND (reference sequence). The DNA for the CDR3 is TGTGCCAGTGCCCCCAGGGGGCAGGGCACTGAAGCTTTCTTT. Translating it yields CASAPRGQGTEAFF. The whole variable domain, remainder taken from reference TRBV19 and TRBJ1-1, is DGGITQSPKYLFRKEGQNVTLSCEQNLNHDAMYWYRQDPGQGLRLIYYSQIVNDFQKGDIAEGYSVSREKKESFPLTVTSAQKNPTAFYLCASAPRGQGTEAFFGQGTRLTVV.

This chain uses TRBV10-3 with TRBJ1-1; 11 nucleotides match TRBD1. Germline V lookup: CDR1 ENHRY, CDR2 SYGVKD. The junction had 12 bases not matched to a gene; V was cut back by 6 bases and J by 3 bases. The CDR3 extends over 17 amino acids. In nucleotides, the CDR3 is TGTGCCATCAGACCCCGGGACAGGGGGACCCCTGACACTGAAGCTTTCTTT. Amino acids: CAIRPRDRGTPDTEAFF.

This rearrangement joins TRBV2 to TRBJ2-3; 7 bases are a match to TRBD2. Losses at the gene ends were 7 bases for V and 3 bases for J; bases not matched to a gene: 4. The CDR3 sequence is 13 residues long. The germline CDR1 and CDR2 sequences are SNHLY and FYNNEI. The CDR3 protein is CASTNGRTDTQYF. As DNA, the CDR3 is TGTGCCAGCACCAACGGGAGGACAGATACGCAGTATTTT.

The V gene is TRBV9, the J gene TRBJ2-2; 10 bases fit TRBD1. The CDR3 totals 16 residues. V was clipped by 4 bases and J by 4 bases; unmatched bases: 7. In germline, CDR1 is SGDLS, CDR2 YYNGEE. Here the CDR3 reads CASSLRDRGGTGELFF. CDR3 coding DNA: TGTGCCAGCAGCCTAAGGGACAGGGGTGGCACCGGGGAGCTGTTTTTT.

The rearrangement joins TRBV7-2 to TRBJ2-3, with TRBD2 identical over 7 bases. CDR3 length equals 15 residues. The germline gives CDR1 SGHTA, CDR2 FQGNSA. The J segment lost 3 bases and the V segment lost 5 bases, leaving 8 bases of the junction unmatched. As DNA, the CDR3 is TGTGCCAGCAGCCCATGGACTAGTACGACAGATACGCAGTATTTT. It encodes CASSPWTSTTDTQYF.

This clone has only one observation. The chain employs TRBV30 and TRBJ1-5, with 8 bases fitting TRBD1. The V gene's germline CDR1 is GTSNPN and CDR2 SVGIG (reference sequence). The CDR3 is 15 amino acids. The ends lost 0 bases at V and 9 bases at J; junction bases unmatched: 10. The CDR3 reads CAWSVKGQVKGPQHF. The CDR3 region has the DNA TGTGCCTGGAGTGTAAAGGGACAGGTGAAAGGGCCCCAGCATTTT.